The 25 T cell receptor beta chains below were found in one sample sequenced in a study of patients and donors after allogeneic stem cell transplantation. TCRdb recomputed calls from the RT-PCR reads with MiXCR, one row per CDR3 protein. The sample carries over 150,000 distinct CDR3 sequences, approximately 28% recorded once. Material for sequencing was blood, either unsorted or a sorted T cell fraction (not recorded which). These receptor sequences come from a human donor who was either an allogeneic HSCT recipient or a stem cell or donor lymphocyte infusion donor (not recorded which). It is not recorded whose cells these are; they may come from a transplant donor.

V and J are TRBV6-2 or TRBV6-3 and TRBJ1-2; D remains ambiguous. The V gene lost 0 bases and the J gene lost 5 bases, with 13 bases spanning the gap. The CDR3 consists of 15 residues. The germline V gene has CDR1 MNHEY and CDR2 SVGEGT. CDR3 amino acids: CASSYSGGYGYGYTF. The DNA of the CDR3 is TGTGCCAGCAGTTACTCCGGTGGGTATGGATATGGCTACACCTTC.

The DNA for the CDR3 is TGTGCCAGCACCCCGACGGGACTACCGAACACCGGGGAGCTGTTTTTT. Translating gives CASTPTGLPNTGELFF. The V and J genes are TRBV4-2 and TRBJ2-2; 7 positions match TRBD2. The germline CDR1 and CDR2 sequences are LGHNA and YNFKEQ. There are 16 residues in the CDR3. With 7 bases clipped from V and 0 bases from J, the junction kept 8 bases outside the gene matches.

V gene TRBV9 combines with J gene TRBJ1-1; no definite D call. This CDR3 is 13 amino acids long. The V gene's germline CDR1 is SGDLS and CDR2 YYNGEE. Trimming pared 0 bases from V and 1 base from J, leaving 4 bases between. Here the CDR3 reads CASSVAPNTEAFF. DNA of the CDR3: TGTGCCAGCAGCGTAGCCCCGAACACTGAAGCTTTCTTT.

The chain combines TRBV18 with TRBJ2-1; perhaps TRBD1 as D (5 bases). The CDR3 length is 15 residues. Germline V gene lookup returns CDR1 KGHSH and CDR2 LQKENI. V lost 1 base and J lost 4, with 11 bases in between. CDR3 nucleotides: TGTGCCAGCTCACCACGGGCAGGGAAGTACAATGAGCAGTTCTTC. Amino acid sequence: CASSPRAGKYNEQFF.

This clonotype has more than one count but fewer than ten. The chain's CDR3 is CASSIRERWMAEAFF. The CDR3 DNA reads as TGCGCCAGCAGCATTCGGGAGCGGTGGATGGCTGAAGCTTTCTTT. The gene calls are TRBV5-1 and TRBJ1-1; D is ambiguous. There are 15 residues in the CDR3. CDR1 is SGHRS, CDR2 YFSETQ, per germline. Trimming stripped 4 bases from V and 6 bases from J, with 19 bases between. The whole variable domain, remainder taken from reference TRBV5-1 and TRBJ1-1, is KAGVTQTPRYLIKTRGQQVTLSCSPISGHRSVSWYQQTPGQGLQFLFEYFSETQRNKGNFPGRFSGRQFSNSRSEMNVSTLELGDSALYLCASSIRERWMAEAFFGQGTRLTVV.

This chain uses TRBV4-3 with TRBJ2-7; D unclear. This CDR3 comprises 13 residues. V lost 4 bases to trimming and J lost 5 bases, with 12 bases between them. Germline lookup yields CDR1 LGHNA and CDR2 YSLEER. Here the CDR3 reads CASSPGPHNEQYF. The CDR3 DNA is TGCGCCAGCAGCCCAGGACCGCACAACGAGCAGTACTTC.

This clonotype was seen a handful of times. The chain recombines TRBV10-3 with TRBJ2-5; D might be TRBD1 (5 bases). Looked up from germline, CDR1 is ENHRY and CDR2 is SYGVKD. The CDR3 consists of 11 residues. V was cut by 8 bases and J by 5 bases, with 9 bases left in between. The CDR3 spells CAIRQMETQYF. CDR3 DNA sequence: TGTGCCATCCGACAGATGGAGACCCAGTACTTC.

This clonotype has more than one count but fewer than ten. V and J are TRBV24-1 and TRBJ2-2, with D uncertain. CDR1 is KGHDR, CDR2 SFDVKD, per germline. Trimming stripped 7 bases from V and 5 bases from J, with 16 bases between. This CDR3 is built from 15 residues. This CDR3 reads CATRPGFDETGELFF. The CDR3 nucleotides read TGTGCCACCAGGCCCGGATTCGACGAGACCGGGGAGCTGTTTTTT.

V and J are TRBV5-1 and TRBJ1-2, with no clear D. Trimming took off 4 bases at V and 4 bases at J, with 17 bases between the two ends. Germline loops: CDR1 SGHRS, CDR2 YFSETQ. The CDR3 sequence is 15 residues long. This CDR3 is CASSGLGPVGYGYTF. CDR3 nucleotides: TGCGCCAGCAGCGGATTAGGACCTGTAGGCTATGGCTACACCTTC. The complete variable domain, with remaining parts taken from reference TRBV5-1 and TRBJ1-2, reads KAGVTQTPRYLIKTRGQQVTLSCSPISGHRSVSWYQQTPGQGLQFLFEYFSETQRNKGNFPGRFSGRQFSNSRSEMNVSTLELGDSALYLCASSGLGPVGYGYTFGSGTRLTVV.

This chain links TRBV10-3 with TRBJ2-7; D is perhaps TRBD2 (6 bases). Looked up from germline, CDR1 is ENHRY and CDR2 is SYGVKD. The V gene lost 4 bases and the J gene lost 4 bases, with 17 bases spanning the gap. The CDR3 runs to 15 residues. CDR3 sequence reads: CAISGRDSRYYEQYF. DNA for the CDR3: TGTGCCATCAGTGGACGGGACTCGAGGTATTACGAGCAGTACTTC.

This clonotype was detected only a few times. J is TRBJ1-4 and V is TRBV5-1, with TRBD1 as a possible D gene (5 bases). Germline CDR1 and CDR2: SGHRS and YFSETQ. Trimming stripped 5 bases from V and 8 bases from J, with 16 bases between. The CDR3 runs to 14 residues. The CDR3 DNA is TGCGCCAGCAGAAGGGGCCTGGCAGGCGAAAAACTGTTTTTT. It translates to CASRRGLAGEKLFF.

This rearrangement joins TRBV6-5 to TRBJ1-1, with 10 bases aligning to TRBD1. V shed 5 bases, J shed 3 bases, and the junction held 6 bases outside the gene matches. CDR1 is MNHEY and CDR2 is SVGAGI in the germline V gene. CDR3 size: 15 residues. CDR3 amino acids: CASSTGGQGYTEAFF. The CDR3, as DNA: TGTGCCAGCAGTACTGGGGGACAGGGGTACACTGAAGCTTTCTTT.

This clonotype was detected many times. This rearrangement joins TRBV10-3 to TRBJ2-3; 7 positions agree with TRBD2. Germline V gene data show CDR1 as ENHRY and CDR2 as SYGVKD. V dropped 4 bases and J dropped 4; count of bases not matched to a gene: 5. The CDR3 is 14 residues long. For the CDR3, the DNA is TGTGCCATCAGTGTACGACTAGCTGCAGATACGCAGTATTTT. Its translation: CAISVRLAADTQYF.

This clonotype was picked up a small number of times. The chain is built from TRBV20-1 and TRBJ1-2, with D perhaps matching TRBD1 (6 bases). V was shortened by 3 bases and J by 4 bases, with 9 bases between the two germline ends. Germline loops: CDR1 DFQATT, CDR2 SNEGSKA (reference sequence). The CDR3 is 12 residues long. CDR3 nucleotides: TGCAGTGCTAGTGACAGGACCTATGGCTACACCTTC. The encoded protein is CSASDRTYGYTF.

This chain uses TRBV27 with TRBJ1-3; no clear D. Trimming removed 8 bases from V and 0 bases from J, with 8 bases in between. Germline V gives CDR1 MNHEY, CDR2 SMNVEV (reference sequence). The CDR3 extends over 13 amino acids. The CDR3 protein is CASGESSGNTIYF. DNA of the CDR3: TGTGCCAGCGGGGAGAGCTCTGGAAACACCATATATTTT.

As DNA, the CDR3 is TGTGCCAGCAGTTTCGACGGTAACACCGGGGAGCTGTTTTTT. Protein product: CASSFDGNTGELFF. The chain couples TRBV12-3 or TRBV12-4 to TRBJ2-2; D is uncertain. Trimming left V 3 bases short and J 2 bases short, with 7 bases between. The CDR3 is 14 residues long.

Concerning this clonotype itself: A much larger clone differs from this one at a single base, so this may be a read error. The chain combines TRBV7-2 with TRBJ2-3; D gene ambiguous. Deletions cut 4 bases from V and 5 bases from J, with 4 bases between. The CDR3 covers 11 residues. Germline values: CDR1 SGHTA, CDR2 FQGNSA. CDR3 in amino acids: CASSSVDTQYF. The CDR3 DNA reads TGTGCCAGCAGCTCAGTAGATACGCAGTATTTT. Supplemented by reference TRBV7-2 and TRBJ2-3, the full variable domain reads GAGVSQSPSNKVTEKGKDVELRCDPISGHTALYWYRQSLGQGLEFLIYFQGNSAPDKSGLPSDRFSAERTGGSVSTLTIQRTQQEDSAVYLCASSSVDTQYFGPGTRLTVL.

This sequence joins TRBV6-5 and TRBJ2-2, with D possibly being TRBD2 (6 bases). There are 16 residues in the CDR3. Trimming took off 5 bases at V and 0 bases at J, with 13 bases between the two ends. CDR1 is MNHEY, CDR2 SVGAGI, per germline. The CDR3 reads CASSSLSGANTGELFF. The CDR3 nucleotides read TGTGCCAGCAGTAGCCTTAGCGGAGCGAACACCGGGGAGCTGTTTTTT.

The chain employs TRBV20-1 and TRBJ1-6; D unresolved. Germline V gene lookup returns CDR1 DFQATT and CDR2 SNEGSKA (reference sequence). Trimming took 0 bases from V and 7 from J, leaving 10 bases between them. The length of the CDR3 is 14 residues. The CDR3 here is CSARDPGLNSPLHF. DNA for the CDR3: TGCAGTGCTAGAGATCCGGGATTAAATTCACCCCTCCACTTT.

This sequence joins TRBV7-9 and TRBJ2-1; D ambiguous. Trimming took off 7 bases at V and 8 bases at J, with 12 bases between the two ends. This CDR3 contains 12 residues. Germline assignment: CDR1 SEHNR and CDR2 FQNEAQ (reference sequence). The CDR3 region is CASTPKFDEQFF. CDR3 DNA: TGTGCCAGCACCCCTAAGTTCGATGAGCAGTTCTTC.

The chain employs TRBV6-2 or TRBV6-3 and TRBJ2-1, with D maybe TRBD1 (6 bases). The V end was cut by 7 bases, the J end by 4 bases, with 11 bases between. There are 13 residues in the CDR3. CDR1 and CDR2 from the germline V gene are MNHEY and SVGEGT. CDR3 bases: TGTGCCAGCACCTGGGACACTTACAATGAGCAGTTCTTC. Amino acid sequence: CASTWDTYNEQFF.

V and J are TRBV20-1 and TRBJ2-2; possibly TRBD1 for D (5 bases). V lost 0 bases and J 5 bases, leaving 10 bases between the germline ends. This CDR3 spans 14 amino acids. Germline CDR1 DFQATT, CDR2 SNEGSKA (reference sequence). Here the CDR3 reads CSARDREPTGELFF. The CDR3, as DNA: TGCAGTGCTAGAGACAGGGAACCAACCGGGGAGCTGTTTTTT.

This clonotype has only a few counts. The chain recombines TRBV28 with TRBJ2-7; no reliable D call. Germline-derived CDR1 and CDR2 are MDHEN and SYDVKM. The CDR3 spans 12 residues. Trimming pared 5 bases from V and 4 bases from J, leaving 9 bases between. CDR3 coding DNA: TGTGCCAGCAGTGCCGCCCCTTACGAGCAGTACTTC. Its protein is CASSAAPYEQYF.

The CDR3 region has the DNA TGTGCCAGCAGCTCCGTTAGTGCTAGCGGCACCGGGGAGCTGTTTTTT. Encoded protein: CASSSVSASGTGELFF. The V gene is TRBV7-9, the J gene TRBJ2-2; 7 nucleotides align to TRBD2. This CDR3 region has 16 residues. Germline lookup yields CDR1 SEHNR and CDR2 FQNEAQ (reference sequence). Losses at the gene ends were 4 bases for V and 4 bases for J; bases not matched to a gene: 9.

This clonotype has more than one count but fewer than ten. The chain is built from TRBV10-3 and TRBJ1-5; D remains ambiguous. V lost 2 bases, J lost 7 bases, and 12 bases lay in between. The CDR3 totals 14 residues. The germline CDR1 and CDR2 sequences are ENHRY and SYGVKD. The CDR3 protein is CAISEGMGGQPQHF. The CDR3 DNA sequence: TGTGCCATCAGTGAGGGAATGGGAGGGCAGCCCCAGCATTTT.